Shown below are 5 T cell receptor beta chains from a single sample sequenced in a study of T cells in localized non-small cell lung cancer. TCRdb's table, derived via immunoSEQ multiplex PCR, lists solely in-frame clones and lacks some. The repertoire consists of 2,200 or so clones, with 35% occurring once and the leading ten covering around 21%. The sequencing here drew on lung tumor tissue, taken before any cancer treatment. These receptors were obtained from a female donor of 60 years or more with stage I lung adenocarcinoma.

The chain carries TRBV10-2 and TRBJ2-2; TRBD1 matches 11 bases. The junction had 4 bases not matched to a gene; V was cut back by 5 bases and J by 5 bases. The length of the CDR3 is 15 residues. Germline assignment: CDR1 WSHSY and CDR2 SAAADI. The CDR3, as DNA: TGCGCCAGCAGTTTGGGACAGGGGGTAACCGGGGAGCTGTTTTTT. Translated, it gives CASSLGQGVTGELFF.

The chain is built from TRBV19 and TRBJ1-6; D ambiguous. CDR1 is LNHDA and CDR2 is SQIVND in the germline V gene (reference sequence). The ends were cut back, 5 bases at V and 7 bases at J, with 18 bases in the middle. The CDR3 loop spans 16 amino acids. CDR3 protein: CASSPRAGKRNSPLHF. The CDR3 DNA sequence: TGTGCCAGTAGTCCCCGTGCAGGAAAGAGGAATTCACCCCTCCACTTT.

V usage is TRBV6-8 and J usage is TRBJ2-2; D is uncertain. The germline gives CDR1 MNHGY, CDR2 SAAAGT. The CDR3 spans 12 residues. The ends were cut back, 5 bases at V and 3 bases at J, with 4 bases in the middle. The CDR3 spells CASSHHTGELFF. The CDR3 DNA reads TGTGCCAGCAGTCACCACACCGGGGAGCTGTTTTTT.

This clone is labeled medium-sized. V is TRBV11-3 and J is TRBJ2-1; TRBD2 might be the D (6 bases). Germline V gene data show CDR1 as SGHNT and CDR2 as YENEEA. There are 14 residues in the CDR3. V lost 4 bases and J 7 bases, leaving 14 bases between the germline ends. The CDR3 is CASSSELAGNEQFF. In DNA form, the CDR3 reads TGTGCCAGCAGCTCCGAACTAGCAGGTAATGAGCAGTTCTTC.

This clone turned up a few times. The chain carries TRBV29-1 and TRBJ2-5; D is unresolved. Germline V gene lookup returns CDR1 SQVTM and CDR2 ANQGSEA. The CDR3 spans 12 residues. The ends were cut back, 1 base at V and 1 base at J, with 4 bases in the middle. The DNA for the CDR3 is TGCAGCGTTGAAGTGGGCCAAGAGACCCAGTACTTC. Its protein is CSVEVGQETQYF.